This TCR beta chain appears in the sequencing data of a study of blood T cell repertoires in COVID-19. The V gene end was trimmed by 4 bases and the J gene end by 1 base; junction bases not matched to a gene: 4. Germline V lookup: CDR1 SNHLY, CDR2 FYNNEI. This CDR3 is 16 amino acids long. The assay was immunoSEQ multiplex PCR, and TCRdb's table has in-frame clones only and misses some. The data hold 200,000 to 300,000 clones, with 80% to 95% observed a single time. The J gene is TRBJ1-4, the V gene TRBV2, with TRBD1 matching 9 bases. Sequences were obtained from peripheral blood. The source is a man aged 25-45 years with COVID-19, enrolled during active disease. The CDR3 is CASSVGQGGTNEKLFF. The CDR3 DNA sequence: TGTGCCAGCAGTGTGGGACAGGGTGGAACTAATGAAAAACTGTTTTTT.